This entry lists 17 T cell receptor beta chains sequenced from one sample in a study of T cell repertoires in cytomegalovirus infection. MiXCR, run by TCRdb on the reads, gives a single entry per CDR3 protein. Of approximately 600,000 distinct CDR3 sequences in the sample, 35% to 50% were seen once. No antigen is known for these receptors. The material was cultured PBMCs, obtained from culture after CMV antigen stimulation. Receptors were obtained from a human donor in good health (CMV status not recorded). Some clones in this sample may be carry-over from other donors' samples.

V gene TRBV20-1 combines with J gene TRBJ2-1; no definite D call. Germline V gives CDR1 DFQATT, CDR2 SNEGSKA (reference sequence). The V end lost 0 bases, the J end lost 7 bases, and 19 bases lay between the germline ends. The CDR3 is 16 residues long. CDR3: CSARDLPPRFGNEQFF. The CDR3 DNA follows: TGCAGTGCTAGAGATCTCCCCCCCAGGTTTGGAAATGAGCAGTTCTTC.

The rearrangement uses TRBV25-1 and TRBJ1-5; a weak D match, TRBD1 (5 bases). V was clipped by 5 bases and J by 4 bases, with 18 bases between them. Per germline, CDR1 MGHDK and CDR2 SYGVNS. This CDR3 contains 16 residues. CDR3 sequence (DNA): TGTGCCAGCAGTCCCCATGAAACAGGTATAAATCAGCCCCAGCATTTT. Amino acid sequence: CASSPHETGINQPQHF.

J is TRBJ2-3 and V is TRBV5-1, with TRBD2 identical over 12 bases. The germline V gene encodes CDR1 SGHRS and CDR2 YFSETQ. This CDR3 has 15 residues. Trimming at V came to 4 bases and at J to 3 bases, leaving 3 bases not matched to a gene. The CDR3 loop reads CASSRTSGNTDTQYF. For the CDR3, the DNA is TGCGCCAGCAGCCGGACTAGCGGGAATACAGATACGCAGTATTTT.

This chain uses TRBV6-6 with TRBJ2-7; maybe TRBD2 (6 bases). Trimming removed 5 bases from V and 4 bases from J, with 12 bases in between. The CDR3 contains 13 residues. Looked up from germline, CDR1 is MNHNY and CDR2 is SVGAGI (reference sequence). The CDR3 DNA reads TGTGCCAGCAGTGGGGCGGGGTCTTACGAGCAGTACTTC. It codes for CASSGAGSYEQYF.

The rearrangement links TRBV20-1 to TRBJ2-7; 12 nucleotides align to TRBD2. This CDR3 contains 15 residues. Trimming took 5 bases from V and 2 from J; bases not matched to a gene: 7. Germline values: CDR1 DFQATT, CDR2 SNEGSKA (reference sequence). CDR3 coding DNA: TGCAGTGCTCCCTCGGCTAGCGGGGGGGCCTACGAGCAGTACTTC. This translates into CSAPSASGGAYEQYF.

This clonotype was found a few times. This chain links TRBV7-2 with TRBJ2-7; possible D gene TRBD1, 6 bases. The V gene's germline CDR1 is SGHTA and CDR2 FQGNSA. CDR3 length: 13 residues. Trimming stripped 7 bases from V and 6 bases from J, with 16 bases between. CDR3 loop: CASTSLQGSEQYF. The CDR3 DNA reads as TGTGCCAGCACCTCCCTACAGGGTTCCGAGCAGTACTTC.

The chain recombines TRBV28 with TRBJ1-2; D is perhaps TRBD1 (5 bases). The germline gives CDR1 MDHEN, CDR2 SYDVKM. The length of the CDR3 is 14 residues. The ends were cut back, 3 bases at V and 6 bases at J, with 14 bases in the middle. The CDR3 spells CASSFSRGDDGYTF. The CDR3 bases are TGTGCCAGCAGTTTTTCCCGGGGGGACGATGGCTACACCTTC.

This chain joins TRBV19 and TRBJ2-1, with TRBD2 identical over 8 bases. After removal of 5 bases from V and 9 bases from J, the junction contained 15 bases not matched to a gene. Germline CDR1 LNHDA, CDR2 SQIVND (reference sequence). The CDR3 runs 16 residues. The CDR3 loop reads CASSPRRSGSSGEQFF. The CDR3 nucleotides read TGTGCCAGTAGTCCCCGGAGGAGCGGGAGTTCCGGTGAGCAGTTCTTC.

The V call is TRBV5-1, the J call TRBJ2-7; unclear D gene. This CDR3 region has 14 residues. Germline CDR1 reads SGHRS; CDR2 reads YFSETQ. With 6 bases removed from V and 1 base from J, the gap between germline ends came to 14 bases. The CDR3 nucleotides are TGCGCCAGCACAGACTCTGGGTCGTCCTACGAGCAGTACTTC. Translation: CASTDSGSSYEQYF.

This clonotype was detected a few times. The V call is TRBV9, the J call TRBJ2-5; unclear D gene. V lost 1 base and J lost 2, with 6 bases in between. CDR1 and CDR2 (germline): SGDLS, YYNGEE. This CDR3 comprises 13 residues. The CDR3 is CASSVSSQETQYF. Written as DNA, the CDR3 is TGTGCCAGCAGCGTATCCAGTCAAGAGACCCAGTACTTC.

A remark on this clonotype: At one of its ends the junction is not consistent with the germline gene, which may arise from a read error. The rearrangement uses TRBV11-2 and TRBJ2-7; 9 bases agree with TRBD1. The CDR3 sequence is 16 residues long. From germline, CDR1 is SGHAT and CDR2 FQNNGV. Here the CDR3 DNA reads TGTGCCAACAGCTCAGTGCTCGGGACAGGGTTTTACGAGCAGTACTTC. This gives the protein CANSSVLGTGFYEQYF.

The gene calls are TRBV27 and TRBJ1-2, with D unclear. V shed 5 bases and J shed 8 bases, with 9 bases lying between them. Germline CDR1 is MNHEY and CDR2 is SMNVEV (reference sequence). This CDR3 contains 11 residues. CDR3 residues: CASSTGRGYTF. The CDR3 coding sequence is TGTGCCAGCAGTACCGGAAGGGGCTACACCTTC.

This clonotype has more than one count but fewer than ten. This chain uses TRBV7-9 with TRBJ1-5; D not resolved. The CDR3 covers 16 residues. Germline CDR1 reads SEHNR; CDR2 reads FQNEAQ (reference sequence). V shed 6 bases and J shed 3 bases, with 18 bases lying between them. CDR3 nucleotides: TGTGCCAGCAGACCCCTGGAATCCGGTCCCAATCAGCCCCAGCATTTT. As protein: CASRPLESGPNQPQHF.

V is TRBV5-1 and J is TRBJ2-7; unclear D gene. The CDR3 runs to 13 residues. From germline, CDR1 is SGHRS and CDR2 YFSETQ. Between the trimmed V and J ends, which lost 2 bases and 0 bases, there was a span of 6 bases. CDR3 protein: CASSFDNSYEQYF. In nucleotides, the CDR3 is TGCGCCAGCAGCTTCGACAACTCCTACGAGCAGTACTTC.

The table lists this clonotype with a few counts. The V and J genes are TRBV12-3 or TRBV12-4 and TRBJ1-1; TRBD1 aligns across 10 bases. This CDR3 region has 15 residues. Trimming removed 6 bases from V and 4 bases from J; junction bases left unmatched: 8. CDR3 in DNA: TGTGCCAGCAGCCCCACCGGACAGGGGGTCACTGAAGCTTTCTTT. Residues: CASSPTGQGVTEAFF.

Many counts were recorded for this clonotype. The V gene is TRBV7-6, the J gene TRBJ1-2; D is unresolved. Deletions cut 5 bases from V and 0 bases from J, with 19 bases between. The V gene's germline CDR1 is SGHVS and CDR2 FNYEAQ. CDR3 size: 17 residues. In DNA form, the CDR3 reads TGTGCCAGCAGCCTACGTAGTCGGGAGACAACTAACTATGGCTACACCTTC. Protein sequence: CASSLRSRETTNYGYTF. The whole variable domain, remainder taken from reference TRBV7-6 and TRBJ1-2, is GAGVSQSPRYKVTKRGQDVALRCDPISGHVSLYWYRQALGQGPEFLTYFNYEAQQDKSGLPNDRFSAERPEGSISTLTIQRTEQRDSAMYRCASSLRSRETTNYGYTFGSGTRLTVV.

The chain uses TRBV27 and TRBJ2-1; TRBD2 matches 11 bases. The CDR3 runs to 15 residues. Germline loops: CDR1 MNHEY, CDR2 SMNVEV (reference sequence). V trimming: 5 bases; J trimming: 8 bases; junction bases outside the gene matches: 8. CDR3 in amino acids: CASSHRLAGWDEQFF. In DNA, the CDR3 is TGTGCCAGCAGTCATCGACTAGCGGGATGGGATGAGCAGTTCTTC.